This TCR beta chain comes out of a study of blood T cell repertoires in COVID-19. For the study at large: Sample material is recorded as cDNA or gDNA derived from T cells, B-cell-depleted T cells, or PBMCs.

Original data processing: Reference gene primer amplification in the assay estimated nucleated cell counts. Profiling relied on immunoSEQ multiplex PCR, and the TCRdb table lists in-frame clones only, not all of them. Clone size and the V and J calls come from that table; the DNA yielded D and trimming. Here the sample spans 200,000 to 250,000 clones, about 80% being singletons. Individuals drawn from approximately 26 US areas were about 18 to 90 years old. Cohort placement rested on clinical history that participants reported themselves. Germline V lookup: CDR1 MNHNS, CDR2 SASEGT. The CDR3 consists of 15 residues. The ends were cut back, 2 bases at V and 4 bases at J, with 14 bases in the middle.

The sequencing sample was made of PBMCs or T cells enriched from blood (not recorded which). The origin of this receptor is a man aged 40-49 years who had recovered from COVID-19. The rearrangement links TRBV6-1 to TRBJ1-2, with TRBD1 as a possible D gene (5 bases). DNA for the CDR3: TGTGCCAGCAGTGAATCCCTGGGGCAGGGCTATGGCTACACCTTC. Translation: CASSESLGQGYGYTF.